This entry lists 14 T cell receptor beta chains sequenced from one sample in a study of T cells in Graves' hyperthyroidism and ophthalmopathy. The TCR beta CDR3 regions underwent amplification using RNA transcripts as the source. TCR CDR3 underwent first-round RT-PCR with the HTBI primer set. TCRdb reprocessed the multiplex PCR reads via MiXCR and lists one record per CDR3 protein. The top ten clones hold around 13% of a sample with hundreds of thousands of distinct CDR3 sequences, approximately 15% of them seen once. The sequenced sample was blood. The source of these receptors is a woman aged 45-65 years with Graves' ophthalmopathy.

This clonotype was seen repeatedly, ten times or more. The genes are TRBV18 and TRBJ1-3, with D possibly TRBD1 on 6 matching bases. This CDR3 spans 15 amino acids. The ends were cut back, 6 bases at V and 0 bases at J, with 12 bases in the middle. From germline, CDR1 is KGHSH and CDR2 LQKENI. In DNA, the CDR3 is TGTGCCAGCTCGGACAGACAGTTCTCTGGAAACACCATATATTTT. It yields the protein CASSDRQFSGNTIYF.

This clonotype was recorded at least ten times. This chain uses TRBV2 with TRBJ2-3, with D possibly TRBD2 on 6 matching bases. From germline, CDR1 is SNHLY and CDR2 FYNNEI. V was pared by 6 bases and J by 3 bases, with 16 bases between. The CDR3 runs to 15 residues. The CDR3 nucleotides are TGTGCCAGCAGCGATACACTAGCTCGTACAGATACGCAGTATTTT. Its protein product is CASSDTLARTDTQYF.

This clonotype has at least ten counts. The V call is TRBV6-2 or TRBV6-3, the J call TRBJ1-5; D not certain. Germline V lookup: CDR1 MNHEY, CDR2 SVGEGT. V was shortened by 2 bases and J by 9 bases, with 14 bases between the two germline ends. This CDR3 region has 14 residues. This CDR3 reads CASSYTVGGLPQHF. In DNA, the CDR3 is TGTGCCAGCAGTTACACCGTCGGAGGGCTGCCCCAGCATTTT.

This clonotype occurred a few times. The chain uses TRBV6-1 and TRBJ1-3; 7 positions agree with TRBD1. V lost 7 bases and J lost 2; bases outside the gene matches: 5. The CDR3 is 14 amino acids. Germline lookup yields CDR1 MNHNS and CDR2 SASEGT. CDR3 loop: CASKDRETGNTIYF. CDR3 nucleotide sequence: TGTGCCAGCAAAGACAGGGAAACTGGAAACACCATATATTTT.

In its sample, this clonotype was seen many times. The chain links TRBV2 to TRBJ1-5; D not resolved. Looked up from germline, CDR1 is SNHLY and CDR2 is FYNNEI. Between the trimmed V and J ends, which lost 1 base and 0 bases, there was a span of 4 bases. There are 14 residues in the CDR3. The CDR3 is CASSEGYSNQPQHF. The CDR3 nucleotides read TGTGCCAGCAGTGAAGGGTATAGCAATCAGCCCCAGCATTTT.

The chain couples TRBV19 to TRBJ2-5, with a weak D call TRBD1 (5 bases). The CDR3 extends over 13 amino acids. V was cut by 6 bases and J by 3 bases, with 11 bases left in between. Germline CDR1 reads LNHDA; CDR2 reads SQIVND (reference sequence). The CDR3 DNA sequence: TGTGCCAGTAGACCGACAGTTAAAGAGACCCAGTACTTC. Translating gives CASRPTVKETQYF.

The chain is built from TRBV5-1 and TRBJ2-7, with 9 positions matching TRBD1. The CDR3 has 14 amino acids. V lost 3 bases to trimming and J lost 4 bases; unmatched junction nucleotides: 5. CDR1 is SGHRS, CDR2 YFSETQ, per germline. The CDR3 DNA sequence: TGCGCCAGCAGCTACTGGACAGGGGATTACGAGCAGTACTTC. Its protein product is CASSYWTGDYEQYF.

This clonotype has more than one count but fewer than ten. The gene calls are TRBV9 and TRBJ1-1; D may be TRBD1 (6 bases). Trimming pared 3 bases from V and 2 bases from J, leaving 8 bases between. This CDR3 is built from 13 residues. The germline CDR1 and CDR2 sequences are SGDLS and YYNGEE. The CDR3 reads CASSEGDNTEAFF. In DNA, the CDR3 is TGTGCCAGCAGCGAGGGGGACAACACTGAAGCTTTCTTT.

This clonotype was picked up many times. The V call is TRBV18, the J call TRBJ1-3; D remains unclear. Trimming pared 6 bases from V and 0 bases from J, leaving 15 bases between. The CDR3 is 16 amino acids. In germline, CDR1 is KGHSH, CDR2 LQKENI. In nucleotides, the CDR3 is TGTGCCAGCTCGTATCCCCCGGACGGCTCTGGAAACACCATATATTTT. Translation gives CASSYPPDGSGNTIYF.

A few counts support this clonotype. CDR3 coding DNA: TGCGCCAGCAGCCAAGCCGGGGGGGACGACGAGCAGTACTTC. As protein: CASSQAGGDDEQYF. This chain uses TRBV4-1 with TRBJ2-7; 8 bases line up with TRBD2. This CDR3 comprises 14 residues. Germline-derived CDR1 and CDR2 are MGHRA and YSYEKL. The ends lost 1 base at V and 5 bases at J; junction bases unmatched: 4.

The chain combines TRBV2 with TRBJ1-1; a weak D match, TRBD1 (6 bases). Trimming stripped 2 bases from V and 1 base from J, with 14 bases between. Germline CDR1 is SNHLY and CDR2 is FYNNEI. The CDR3 is made up of 16 amino acids. CDR3 bases: TGTGCCAGCAGTGAACGGAAGAGGGGACAGAACACTGAAGCTTTCTTT. This translates into CASSERKRGQNTEAFF.

This clonotype was seen ten or more times. The gene calls are TRBV5-1 and TRBJ2-6, with D perhaps TRBD1 (6 bases). Germline CDR1 reads SGHRS; CDR2 reads YFSETQ. V lost 0 bases and J lost 1, with 8 bases in between. The CDR3 is 16 residues long. DNA of the CDR3: TGCGCCAGCAGCTTGGATACAGGGTCTGGGGCCAACGTCCTGACTTTC. Translated, it gives CASSLDTGSGANVLTF.

This clonotype was recorded many times. This sequence joins TRBV20-1 and TRBJ1-5, with TRBD1 as a possible D gene (5 bases). Germline V gene lookup returns CDR1 DFQATT and CDR2 SNEGSKA (reference sequence). The CDR3 is 13 residues long. V lost 3 bases and J lost 6, with 12 bases in between. The CDR3 coding sequence is TGCAGTGCTAGCCCAGGGAATAGTCAGCCCCAGCATTTT. Translation: CSASPGNSQPQHF.

This chain joins TRBV6-1 and TRBJ2-3; either TRBD1 or TRBD2 may fit D (5 bases each). Germline-derived CDR1 and CDR2 are MNHNS and SASEGT. The ends were cut back, 6 bases at V and 1 base at J, with 11 bases in the middle. The CDR3 is 14 amino acids. The CDR3 coding sequence is TGTGCCAGCAGCAAACTGGGGGGCACAGATACGCAGTATTTT. Protein product: CASSKLGGTDTQYF.